Sample share makes the clone carrying this TCR beta chain medium-sized. Its target is unknown. Since it is a stray read in a library aimed at alpha chains, this beta chain has a size that is not meaningful. V lost 0 bases, J lost 5 bases, and 10 bases stayed unmatched. The CDR3 covers 17 residues. CDR1 is SGDLS and CDR2 is YYNGEE in the germline V gene. These data originate in a study of spatial heterogeneity in lung cancer. Looking at the study overall: The study found that TCR transcript counts in tumor regions correlated strongly with a matched bulk RNA-seq T cell module score. Raw reads showed each unique TCR and UMI combination turning up more than ten times on average. Findings and limits, study-wide: The number of expanded tumor alpha and beta chains correlated with mutation number.

Each CDR3 protein gets one entry after TCRdb re-called the 5' RACE reads with MiXCR. The data show thousands of distinct CDR3 sequences, 13% to 15% seen once. Time point: sample taken at primary tumor resection. Samples were obtained from 65 to 80 donors, all untreated early-stage non-small cell lung cancer patients. Extraction of whole RNA from tumor, nontumor lung or frozen PBMC preceded unsorted sequencing. Here the sequenced sample was lung tumor tissue, taken at surgery. The chain carries TRBV9 and TRBJ2-5; 10 bases match TRBD2. This clonotype originated in a female donor with early-stage non-small cell lung cancer. This CDR3 reads CASSVGTSGEIGETQYF. As DNA, the CDR3 is TGTGCCAGCAGCGTAGGAACTAGCGGGGAGATCGGGGAGACCCAGTACTTC. The full variable domain, its missing parts supplied by reference TRBV9 and TRBJ2-5, is DSGVTQTPKHLITATGQRVTLRCSPRSGDLSVYWYQQSLDQGLQFLIQYYNGEERAKGNILERFSAQQFPDLHSELNLSSLELGDSALYFCASSVGTSGEIGETQYFGPGTRLLVL.